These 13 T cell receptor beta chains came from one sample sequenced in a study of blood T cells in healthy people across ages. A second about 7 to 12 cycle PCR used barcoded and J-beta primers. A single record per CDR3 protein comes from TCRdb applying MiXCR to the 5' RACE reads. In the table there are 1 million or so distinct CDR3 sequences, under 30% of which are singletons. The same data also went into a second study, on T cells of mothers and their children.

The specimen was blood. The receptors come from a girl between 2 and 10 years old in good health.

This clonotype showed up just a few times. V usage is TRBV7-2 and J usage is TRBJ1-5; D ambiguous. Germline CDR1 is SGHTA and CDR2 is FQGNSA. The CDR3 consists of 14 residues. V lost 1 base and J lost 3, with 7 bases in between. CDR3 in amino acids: CASSLVGYNQPQHF. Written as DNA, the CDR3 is TGTGCCAGCAGCTTAGTGGGTTACAATCAGCCCCAGCATTTT. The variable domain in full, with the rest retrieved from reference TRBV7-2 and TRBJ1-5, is GAGVSQSPSNKVTEKGKDVELRCDPISGHTALYWYRQSLGQGLEFLIYFQGNSAPDKSGLPSDRFSAERTGGSVSTLTIQRTQQEDSAVYLCASSLVGYNQPQHFGDGTRLSIL.

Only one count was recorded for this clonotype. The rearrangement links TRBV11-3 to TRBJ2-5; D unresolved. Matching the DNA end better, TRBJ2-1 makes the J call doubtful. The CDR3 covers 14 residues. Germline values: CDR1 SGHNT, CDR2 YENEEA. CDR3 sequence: CASSLEAASNEQFF. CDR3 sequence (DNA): TGTGCCAGCAGCTTAGAGGCGGCTTCCAATGAGCAGTTCTTC.

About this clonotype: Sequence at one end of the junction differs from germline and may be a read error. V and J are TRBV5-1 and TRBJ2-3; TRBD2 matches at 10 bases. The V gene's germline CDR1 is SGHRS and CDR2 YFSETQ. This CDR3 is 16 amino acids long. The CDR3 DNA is TGCGCCAGCAGCTTGGCGGGACTAGCGACCACAGATACGCAGTCTTTT. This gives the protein CASSLAGLATTDTQSF.

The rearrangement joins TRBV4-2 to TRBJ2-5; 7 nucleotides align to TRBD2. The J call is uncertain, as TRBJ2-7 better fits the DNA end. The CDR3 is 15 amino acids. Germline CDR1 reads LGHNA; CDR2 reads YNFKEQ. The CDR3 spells CASSREWEGSYEQYF. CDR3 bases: TGTGCCAGCAGTCGCGAGTGGGAGGGCTCCTACGAGCAGTACTTC.

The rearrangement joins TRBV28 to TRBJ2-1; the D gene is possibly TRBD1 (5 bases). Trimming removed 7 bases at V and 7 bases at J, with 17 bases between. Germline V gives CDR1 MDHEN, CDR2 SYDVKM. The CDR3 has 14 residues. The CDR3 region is CASMTAGYVNEQFF. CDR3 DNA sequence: TGTGCCAGCATGACAGCCGGATACGTAAATGAGCAGTTCTTC.

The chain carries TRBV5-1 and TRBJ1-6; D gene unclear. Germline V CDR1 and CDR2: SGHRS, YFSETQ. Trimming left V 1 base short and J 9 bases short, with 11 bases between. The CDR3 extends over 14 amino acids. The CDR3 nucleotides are TGCGCCAGCAGCTTGAACGCGGGAGGTTCACCCCTCCACTTT. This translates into CASSLNAGGSPLHF.

Written as DNA, the CDR3 is TGCAGTGTAAACCTTCGGGGGCGAGATACGCAGTATTTT. Protein product: CSVNLRGRDTQYF. The chain combines TRBV20-1 with TRBJ2-3, with D perhaps matching TRBD1 or TRBD2 (6 bases each). Trimming took 7 bases from V and 5 from J, leaving 16 bases between them. The germline V gene encodes CDR1 DFQATT and CDR2 SNEGSKA (reference sequence). This CDR3 contains 13 residues.

CDR3 in DNA: TGTGCCAGCAGCCCCCTATGGCATGAAAAACTGTTTTTT. It translates to CASSPLWHEKLFF. The rearrangement uses TRBV3-1 and TRBJ1-4; D uncertain. This CDR3 is built from 13 residues. Germline lookup yields CDR1 LGHDT and CDR2 YNNKEL (reference sequence). Trimming shortened V by 4 bases and J by 6 bases, and 9 bases separated the two germline ends.

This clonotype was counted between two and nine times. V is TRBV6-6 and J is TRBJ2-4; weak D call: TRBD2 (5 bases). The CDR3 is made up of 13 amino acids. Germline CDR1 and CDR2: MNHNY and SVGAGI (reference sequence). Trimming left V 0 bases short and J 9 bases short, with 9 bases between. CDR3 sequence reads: CASSYSTGSIQYF. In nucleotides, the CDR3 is TGTGCCAGCAGTTACTCGACGGGGAGCATTCAGTACTTC.

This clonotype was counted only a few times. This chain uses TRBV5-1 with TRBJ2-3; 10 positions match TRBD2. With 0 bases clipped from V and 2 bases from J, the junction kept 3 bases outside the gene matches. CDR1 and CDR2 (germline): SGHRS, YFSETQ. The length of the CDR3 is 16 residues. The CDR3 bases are TGCGCCAGCAGCTTGGCGGGACTAGCGACCACAGATACGCAGTATTTT. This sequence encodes CASSLAGLATTDTQYF.

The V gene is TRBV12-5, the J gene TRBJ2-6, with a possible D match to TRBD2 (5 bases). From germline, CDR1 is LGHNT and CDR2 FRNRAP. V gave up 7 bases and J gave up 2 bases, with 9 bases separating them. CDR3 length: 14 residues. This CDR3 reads CASAPGTGANVLTF. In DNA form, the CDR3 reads TGTGCTAGTGCCCCGGGGACTGGGGCCAACGTCCTGACTTTC.

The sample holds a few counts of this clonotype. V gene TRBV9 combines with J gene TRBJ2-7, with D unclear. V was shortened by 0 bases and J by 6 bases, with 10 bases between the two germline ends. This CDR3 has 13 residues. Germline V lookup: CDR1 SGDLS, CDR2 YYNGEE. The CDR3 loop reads CASSVATGGEQYF. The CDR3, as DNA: TGTGCCAGCAGCGTAGCTACCGGTGGCGAGCAGTACTTC.

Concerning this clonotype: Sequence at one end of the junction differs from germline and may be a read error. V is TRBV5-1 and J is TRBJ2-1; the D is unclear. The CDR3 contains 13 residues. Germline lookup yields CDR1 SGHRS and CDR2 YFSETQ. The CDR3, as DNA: TGCGCCAGCAGCTTGTTCGAGTACAGTGAGCAGTTCTTC. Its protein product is CASSLFEYSEQFF.